The 19 T cell receptor beta chains below all came from one sample that was sequenced in a study of cytomegalovirus exposure and HLA in healthy donors. The primer mix had 60 Vbeta and 13 Jbeta primers. Assay: immunoSEQ multiplex PCR; the TCRdb copy retains only in-frame clones and omits some. The specimen's table records roughly 78,000 clones. Sequences were obtained from PBMCs. The receptors shown here come from a man aged 35 to 55 in good health and CMV-seronegative.

V is TRBV5-1 and J is TRBJ1-4, with TRBD1 as a possible D gene (5 bases). The germline V gene encodes CDR1 SGHRS and CDR2 YFSETQ. The ends were cut back, 1 base at V and 8 bases at J, with 36 bases in the middle. The length of the CDR3 is 22 residues. CDR3: CASSLPPPLHGGASPAEEKLFF. The CDR3 coding sequence is TGCGCCAGCAGCTTGCCCCCGCCGCTGCATGGCGGGGCCTCCCCTGCCGAGGAAAAACTGTTTTTT. The variable domain in full, with the rest retrieved from reference TRBV5-1 and TRBJ1-4, is KAGVTQTPRYLIKTRGQQVTLSCSPISGHRSVSWYQQTPGQGLQFLFEYFSETQRNKGNFPGRFSGRQFSNSRSEMNVSTLELGDSALYLCASSLPPPLHGGASPAEEKLFFGSGTQLSVL.

The DNA of the CDR3 is TGTGCCAGCAGCCAAGATCCCCAAAGCGGGATACAGTACTTC. Its translation is CASSQDPQSGIQYF. The V and J genes are TRBV4-2 and TRBJ2-7, with 7 bases lining up with TRBD2. Trimming removed 0 bases from V and 10 bases from J; junction bases left unmatched: 9. The CDR3 is 14 residues long. Germline assignment: CDR1 LGHNA and CDR2 YNFKEQ.

The V call is TRBV6-6, the J call TRBJ2-7; 9 bases line up with TRBD1. The V gene end was trimmed by 4 bases and the J gene end by 1 base; junction bases not matched to a gene: 8. This CDR3 is 16 amino acids long. Per the germline V gene, CDR1 is MNHNY and CDR2 is SVGAGI (reference sequence). The CDR3, as DNA: TGTGCCAGCAGTTGGGTCGCCGGGACAGGGTCCTACGAGCAGTACTTC. As protein: CASSWVAGTGSYEQYF.

The rearrangement uses TRBV10-1 and TRBJ2-3; D not resolved. Germline lookup yields CDR1 WNHNN and CDR2 SYGVQD (reference sequence). The V end lost 0 bases, the J end lost 4 bases, and 14 bases lay between the germline ends. The CDR3 runs to 16 residues. CDR3 in amino acids: CASSESGYWSADTQYF. The CDR3 DNA follows: TGCGCCAGCAGTGAGTCGGGCTATTGGTCGGCAGATACGCAGTATTTT.

This chain links TRBV18 with TRBJ2-2; a weak D match, TRBD2 (6 bases). V gave up 6 bases and J gave up 5 bases, with 13 bases separating them. This CDR3 has 14 amino acids. CDR1 and CDR2 from the germline V gene are KGHSH and LQKENI. The CDR3 here is CASSGTGVTGELFF. CDR3 DNA: TGTGCCAGCTCCGGCACGGGAGTAACCGGGGAGCTGTTTTTT.

This chain connects TRBV6-4 to TRBJ1-1; TRBD1 aligns across 10 bases. With 6 bases clipped from V and 1 base from J, the junction kept 5 bases outside the gene matches. The CDR3 covers 15 residues. Germline CDR1 and CDR2: MRHNA and SNTAGT. The CDR3 nucleotides are TGTGCCAGCAGGGAAAGACAGGGGGCGAACACTGAAGCTTTCTTT. Protein product: CASRERQGANTEAFF.

V is TRBV11-3 and J is TRBJ2-1; 10 bases match TRBD2. The CDR3 has 15 residues. CDR1 and CDR2 from the germline V gene are SGHNT and YENEEA. The junction had 10 bases not matched to a gene; V was cut back by 6 bases and J by 8 bases. This CDR3 reads CASSYTGTSAHEQFF. The CDR3 DNA follows: TGTGCCAGCAGTTATACCGGGACTAGCGCCCATGAGCAGTTCTTC. The full variable domain, in which reference TRBV11-3 and TRBJ2-1 provide the parts outside the CDR3, is EAGVVQSPRYKIIEKKQPVAFWCNPISGHNTLYWYLQNLGQGPELLIRYENEEAVDDSQLPKDRFSAERLKGVDSTLKIQPAELGDSAVYLCASSYTGTSAHEQFFGPGTRLTVL.

CDR3 residues: CASSQTSGSYEQYF. As DNA, the CDR3 is TGTGCCAGCAGCCAGACTAGCGGGTCCTACGAGCAGTACTTC. This rearrangement joins TRBV13 to TRBJ2-7; 10 nucleotides align to TRBD2. The V and J ends lost 5 bases and 1 base, in that order; junction bases with no gene match: 2. The V gene's germline CDR1 is PRHDT and CDR2 FYEKMQ (reference sequence). CDR3 size: 14 residues.

Remarks on this clone: The missing conserved phenylalanine or tryptophan at the end of this CDR3 makes a read error likely. The V gene is TRBV10-3, the J gene TRBJ1-3; D remains unclear. Germline V gene lookup returns CDR1 ENHRY and CDR2 SYGVKD. The CDR3 has 16 amino acids. V lost 0 bases to trimming and J lost 0 bases, with 9 bases between them. CDR3 DNA: TGTGCCATCAGTGAGTCTAGAGGGATCTCTGGAAACACCATATATTCT. Translation: CAISESRGISGNTIYS.

The chain carries TRBV7-2 and TRBJ1-5; D possibly corresponds to TRBD1 (5 bases). In germline, CDR1 is SGHTA, CDR2 FQGNSA. Between the trimmed V and J ends, which lost 5 bases and 5 bases, there was a span of 10 bases. The CDR3 is 13 residues long. CDR3: CASSAIRDQPQHF. CDR3 bases: TGTGCCAGCAGCGCGATCAGGGATCAGCCCCAGCATTTT.

This rearrangement joins TRBV7-6 to TRBJ1-2; D unclear. V shed 3 bases and J shed 2 bases, with 7 bases lying between them. Per germline, CDR1 SGHVS and CDR2 FNYEAQ. CDR3 size: 13 residues. The DNA of the CDR3 is TGTGCCAGCAGCTTTCCGGGGAACTATGGCTACACCTTC. It codes for CASSFPGNYGYTF.

The rearrangement uses TRBV7-9 and TRBJ2-1; D is possibly TRBD2 (6 bases). The germline V gene encodes CDR1 SEHNR and CDR2 FQNEAQ (reference sequence). The germline V and J ends were trimmed by 5 bases and 4 bases, with 15 bases remaining between them. This CDR3 region has 15 residues. The CDR3 DNA sequence: TGTGCCAGCAGCCCGGGCCCTAGCGTTTACAATGAGCAGTTCTTC. Translation: CASSPGPSVYNEQFF. Supplemented by reference TRBV7-9 and TRBJ2-1, the full variable domain reads DTGVSQNPRHKITKRGQNVTFRCDPISEHNRLYWYRQTLGQGPEFLTYFQNEAQLEKSRLLSDRFSAERPKGSFSTLEIQRTEQGDSAMYLCASSPGPSVYNEQFFGPGTRLTVL.

This chain links TRBV7-9 with TRBJ1-5, with TRBD1 matching over 9 bases. The length of the CDR3 is 16 residues. J lost 2 bases, V lost 5 bases, and 7 bases had no gene match. In germline, CDR1 is SEHNR, CDR2 FQNEAQ (reference sequence). The CDR3 nucleotides are TGTGCCAGCAGCACTACGGACAGGGGTCGCAATCAGCCCCAGCATTTT. This translates into CASSTTDRGRNQPQHF.

The CDR3 here is CASSPSQSAYYGYTF. CDR3 nucleotides: TGTGCCAGCTCACCCAGTCAGTCAGCGTACTATGGCTACACCTTC. The chain recombines TRBV18 with TRBJ1-2; D ambiguous. The V gene lost 3 bases and the J gene lost 3 bases, with 14 bases spanning the gap. The CDR3 has 15 amino acids. Germline loops: CDR1 KGHSH, CDR2 LQKENI.

This chain connects TRBV19 to TRBJ2-5, with 9 bases identical to TRBD2. CDR1 and CDR2 from the germline V gene are LNHDA and SQIVND (reference sequence). The CDR3 length is 16 residues. V lost 5 bases, J lost 5 bases, and 12 bases stayed unmatched. This CDR3 is CASSRSTAGGGETQYF. Written as DNA, the CDR3 is TGTGCCAGTAGTCGCTCCACTGCGGGAGGGGGGGAGACCCAGTACTTC.

V is TRBV5-1 and J is TRBJ2-5; the D gene is possibly TRBD1 (5 bases). The J call may be in error: the DNA end matches TRBJ2-7 better. In germline, CDR1 is SGHRS, CDR2 YFSETQ. The CDR3 consists of 15 residues. The CDR3 region has the DNA TGCGCCAGCAGCTTGGATGGGGCCCCCTCCTACGAGCAGTACTTC. Amino acids: CASSLDGAPSYEQYF.

The rearrangement joins TRBV5-4 to TRBJ2-4; D remains ambiguous. There are 15 residues in the CDR3. V was pared by 0 bases and J by 3 bases, with 10 bases between. Germline assignment: CDR1 SGHNT and CDR2 YYREEE (reference sequence). This chain's CDR3 is CASSLGQNFKNIQYF. Here the CDR3 DNA reads TGTGCCAGCAGCTTGGGACAAAACTTCAAAAACATTCAGTACTTC.

The chain has TRBV23-1 and TRBJ2-3; D might be TRBD2 (5 bases). TRBV23-1 belongs to the ORF category, with a function that is uncertain. Trimming shortened V by 7 bases and J by 14 bases, and 16 bases separated the two germline ends. The CDR3 totals 11 residues. The CDR3 spells CASTPEGRGYF. CDR3 DNA: TGCGCCAGCACCCCTGAGGGCCGGGGGTATTTT.

V usage is TRBV18 and J usage is TRBJ1-1, with a weak D call TRBD1 (5 bases). Germline CDR1 KGHSH, CDR2 LQKENI. Trimming took off 2 bases at V and 6 bases at J, with 16 bases between the two ends. This CDR3 region has 15 residues. This chain's CDR3 is CASSPGPGRFAEAFF. CDR3 nucleotide sequence: TGTGCCAGCTCACCAGGTCCAGGGCGATTCGCTGAAGCTTTCTTT. Complete variable domain (other parts from reference TRBV18 and TRBJ1-1): NAGVMQNPRHLVRRRGQEARLRCSPMKGHSHVYWYRQLPEEGLKFMVYLQKENIIDESGMPKERFSAEFPKEGPSILRIQQVVRGDSAAYFCASSPGPGRFAEAFFGQGTRLTVV.